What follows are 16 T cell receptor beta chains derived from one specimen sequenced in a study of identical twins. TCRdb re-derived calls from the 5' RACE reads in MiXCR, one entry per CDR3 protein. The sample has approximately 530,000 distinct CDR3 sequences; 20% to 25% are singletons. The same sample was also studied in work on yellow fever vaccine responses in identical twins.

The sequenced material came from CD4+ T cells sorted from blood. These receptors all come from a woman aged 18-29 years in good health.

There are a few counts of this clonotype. This chain's CDR3 is CASSLSGGASYEQYV. In nucleotides, the CDR3 is TGTGCCAGCAGCCTTAGCGGGGGGGCTTCCTACGAGCAGTACGTC. The chain recombines TRBV27 with TRBJ2-7; 11 bases fit TRBD2. This CDR3 is built from 15 residues. J was trimmed by 1 base and V by 6 bases; bases with no gene match: 5. Germline CDR1 is MNHEY and CDR2 is SMNVEV (reference sequence).

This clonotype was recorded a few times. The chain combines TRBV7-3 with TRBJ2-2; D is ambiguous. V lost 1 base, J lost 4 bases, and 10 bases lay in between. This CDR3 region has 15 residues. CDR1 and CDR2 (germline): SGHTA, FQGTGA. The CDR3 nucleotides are TGTGCCAGCAGCTTAAGTCCCCCTCTCACCGGGGAGCTGTTTTTT. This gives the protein CASSLSPPLTGELFF. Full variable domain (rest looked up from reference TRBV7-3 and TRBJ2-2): GAGVSQTPSNKVTEKGKYVELRCDPISGHTALYWYRQSLGQGPEFLIYFQGTGAADDSGLPNDRFFAVRPEGSVSTLKIQRTERGDSAVYLCASSLSPPLTGELFFGEGSRLTVL.

The CDR3 nucleotides are TGCAGCGTTGGAAAACAGGGGAATGAAAAACTGTTTTTT. Protein sequence: CSVGKQGNEKLFF. The V call is TRBV29-1, the J call TRBJ1-4; TRBD1 agrees at 7 bases. Germline assignment: CDR1 SQVTM and CDR2 ANQGSEA. This CDR3 has 13 residues. Trimming removed 4 bases from V and 5 bases from J; junction bases left unmatched: 4.

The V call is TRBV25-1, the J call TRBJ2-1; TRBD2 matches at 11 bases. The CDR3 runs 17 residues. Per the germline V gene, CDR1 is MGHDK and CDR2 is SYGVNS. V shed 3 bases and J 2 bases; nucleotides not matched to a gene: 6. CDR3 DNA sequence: TGTGCCAGCAGTGAGAGACTAGCGGGATTTACCTACAATGAGCAGTTCTTC. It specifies CASSERLAGFTYNEQFF.

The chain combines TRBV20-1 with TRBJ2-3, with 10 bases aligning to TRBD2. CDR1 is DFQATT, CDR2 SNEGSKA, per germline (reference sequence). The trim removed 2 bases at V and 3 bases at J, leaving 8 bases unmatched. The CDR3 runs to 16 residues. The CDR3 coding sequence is TGCAGTGCTAGACCTAGCGGGAGCTTTATGACAGATACGCAGTATTTT. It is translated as CSARPSGSFMTDTQYF.

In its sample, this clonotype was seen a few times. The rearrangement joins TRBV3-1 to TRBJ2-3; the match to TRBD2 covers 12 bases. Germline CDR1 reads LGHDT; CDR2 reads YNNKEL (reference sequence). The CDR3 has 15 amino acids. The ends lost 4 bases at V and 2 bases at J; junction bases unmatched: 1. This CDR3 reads CASSRTSGATDTQYF. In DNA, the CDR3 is TGTGCCAGCAGCCGGACTAGCGGGGCCACAGATACGCAGTATTTT.

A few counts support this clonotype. CDR3 sequence: CASSLTVKAGANEQFF. The CDR3 bases are TGCGCCAGCAGCTTGACCGTAAAAGCGGGAGCCAATGAGCAGTTCTTC. The chain recombines TRBV5-1 with TRBJ2-1; 8 bases line up with TRBD2. The V segment lost 1 base and the J segment 6 bases; nucleotides outside the gene matches: 9. This CDR3 comprises 16 residues. The germline gives CDR1 SGHRS, CDR2 YFSETQ. The full variable domain, completed using reference TRBV5-1 and TRBJ2-1, is KAGVTQTPRYLIKTRGQQVTLSCSPISGHRSVSWYQQTPGQGLQFLFEYFSETQRNKGNFPGRFSGRQFSNSRSEMNVSTLELGDSALYLCASSLTVKAGANEQFFGPGTRLTVL.

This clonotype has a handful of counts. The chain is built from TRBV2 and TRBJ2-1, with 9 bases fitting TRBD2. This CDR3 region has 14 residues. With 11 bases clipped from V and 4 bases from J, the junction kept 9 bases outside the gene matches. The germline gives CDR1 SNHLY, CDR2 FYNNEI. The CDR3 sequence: CAEPGTSIYNEQFF. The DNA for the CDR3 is TGTGCCGAACCCGGGACTAGCATTTACAATGAGCAGTTCTTC. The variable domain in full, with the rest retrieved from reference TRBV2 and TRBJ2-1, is EPEVTQTPSHQVTQMGQEVILRCVPISNHLYFYWYRQILGQKVEFLVSFYNNEISEKSEIFDDQFSVERPDGSNFTLKIRSTKLEDSAMYFCAEPGTSIYNEQFFGPGTRLTVL.

CDR3: CAISEEGSDYNEQFF. The CDR3 bases are TGTGCCATCAGTGAGGAGGGATCCGACTACAATGAGCAGTTCTTC. The chain combines TRBV10-3 with TRBJ2-1; tentatively, D is TRBD2 (5 bases). The CDR3 has 15 residues. Looked up from germline, CDR1 is ENHRY and CDR2 is SYGVKD. V shed 2 bases and J shed 3 bases, with 11 bases lying between them.

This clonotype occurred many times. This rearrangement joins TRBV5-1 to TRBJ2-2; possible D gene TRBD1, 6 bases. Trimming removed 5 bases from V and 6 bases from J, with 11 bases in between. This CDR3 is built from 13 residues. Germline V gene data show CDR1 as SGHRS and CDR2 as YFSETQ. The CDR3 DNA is TGCGCCAGCAGTCTGGACAGCCCCGGGGAGCTGTTTTTT. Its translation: CASSLDSPGELFF.

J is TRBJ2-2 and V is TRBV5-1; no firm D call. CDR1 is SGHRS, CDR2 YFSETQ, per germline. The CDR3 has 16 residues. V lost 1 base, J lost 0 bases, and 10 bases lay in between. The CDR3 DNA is TGCGCCAGCAGCTTGAACGTTAGTCCGAACACCGGGGAGCTGTTTTTT. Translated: CASSLNVSPNTGELFF.

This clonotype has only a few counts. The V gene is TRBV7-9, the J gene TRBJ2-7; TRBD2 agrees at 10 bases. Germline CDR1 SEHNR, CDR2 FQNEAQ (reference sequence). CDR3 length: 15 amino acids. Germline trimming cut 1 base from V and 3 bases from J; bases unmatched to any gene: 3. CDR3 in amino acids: CASSLEPSGGYEQYF. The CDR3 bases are TGTGCCAGCAGCTTAGAGCCTAGCGGGGGCTACGAGCAGTACTTC.

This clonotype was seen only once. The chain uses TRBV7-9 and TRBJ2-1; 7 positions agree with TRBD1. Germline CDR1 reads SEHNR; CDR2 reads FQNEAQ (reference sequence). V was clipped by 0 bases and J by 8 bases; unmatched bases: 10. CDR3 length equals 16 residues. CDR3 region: CASSLARTGVVDEQFF. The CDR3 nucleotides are TGTGCCAGCAGCTTAGCGAGAACAGGGGTTGTTGATGAGCAGTTCTTC.

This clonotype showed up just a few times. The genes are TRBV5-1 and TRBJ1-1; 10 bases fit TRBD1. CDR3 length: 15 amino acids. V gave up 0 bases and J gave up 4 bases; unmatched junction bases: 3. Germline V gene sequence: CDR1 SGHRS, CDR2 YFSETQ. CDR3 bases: TGCGCCAGCAGCTTGGTGACAGGGGGCGGCACTGAAGCTTTCTTT. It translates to CASSLVTGGGTEAFF.

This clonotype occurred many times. The DNA of the CDR3 is TGTGCCAGCAGTTCCGGGGGCAATCAGCCCCAGCATTTT. Its protein product is CASSSGGNQPQHF. The V call is TRBV12-3 or TRBV12-4, the J call TRBJ1-5, with D uncertain. The V end was cut by 4 bases, the J end by 2 bases, with 6 bases between. The CDR3 consists of 13 residues.

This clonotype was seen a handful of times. In nucleotides, the CDR3 is TGCAGTGCTAGGGAGGGATCGGATGGCTACACCTTC. Amino acid sequence: CSAREGSDGYTF. The V call is TRBV20-1, the J call TRBJ1-2; unclear D gene. Trimming removed 3 bases at V and 6 bases at J, with 11 bases between. From germline, CDR1 is DFQATT and CDR2 SNEGSKA (reference sequence). The CDR3 has 12 residues.